Ten or more counts support the clone carrying this TCR beta chain. What it binds is unknown. The sample comes from a study of T cells in Graves' hyperthyroidism and ophthalmopathy. Template material for amplifying TCR beta CDR3 regions consisted of RNA transcripts. Initially, a first-round RT-PCR of the TCR CDR3 employed the HTBI primer set. MiXCR was run by TCRdb on the multiplex PCR reads, yielding one entry per CDR3 protein. The sample consists of 600,000 to 850,000 distinct CDR3 sequences, approximately 19% of them appearing once. V was pared by 4 bases and J by 7 bases, with 16 bases between. The CDR3 is 14 residues long. CDR1 is LGHDT, CDR2 YNNKEL, per germline (reference sequence). Clinical symptoms, serum thyroxine and TRAb, thyroid ultrasound and orbital computed tomography together formed the diagnostic basis. Blood dates from first hyperthyroidism diagnosis, before any ophthalmopathy symptoms.

The study's findings and limits: The model forecast ophthalmopathy, anticipating it by a median around 6.5 months before onset. A model of 13 V-J pairs discriminated ophthalmopathy from stable hyperthyroidism.

This sequence originates from a woman in her forties or fifties with Graves' hyperthyroidism that later progressed to Graves' ophthalmopathy. Sequencing was done on a sample of blood. The chain employs TRBV3-1 and TRBJ1-1; D perhaps matches TRBD1 (6 bases). As DNA, the CDR3 is TGTGCCAGCAGCCCTCTACTCACAGGGCTTGAAGCTTTCTTT. It is translated as CASSPLLTGLEAFF.